In its sample, the clone carrying this TCR beta chain was seen a few times. As yet, its antigen is unknown. The sample is drawn from a study of human T cells and chemical hapten exposure. Overall study: Upper-back patches of 0.01% DPC were read at 6 days. Study-level findings and limits: No alteration of TCRs above 1 in 1000 frequency was seen with DPC sensitization. Patch test score rose with PT1 expanded TCR count, significant at thresholds 8, 16 and 32, not 4.

Time point defined: pre-sensitization, week 0. Treatment meaning: therapeutic diphenylcyclopropenone sensitization with weekly scalp DPC. There are 14 residues in the CDR3. In germline, CDR1 is MNHEY, CDR2 SMNVEV (reference sequence). Between the trimmed V and J ends, which lost 5 bases and 2 bases, there was a span of 12 bases. Individual cDNA molecules received unique molecular identifiers in the library. TCRdb passed the RACE reads through MiXCR, listing each CDR3 protein once. The sample has 250,000 or so distinct CDR3 sequences; around 7% are singletons. This material consisted of whole blood, taken in connection with sensitization to the hapten diphenylcyclopropenone (DPC). The clonotype was recovered from a young man with alopecia areata. Some clones in this sample may be carry-over from other donors' samples. The chain uses TRBV27 and TRBJ2-5; TRBD1 might be the D (6 bases). The CDR3 loop is CASSPQQGQETQYF. The CDR3 bases are TGTGCCAGCAGTCCACAACAGGGTCAAGAGACCCAGTACTTC.